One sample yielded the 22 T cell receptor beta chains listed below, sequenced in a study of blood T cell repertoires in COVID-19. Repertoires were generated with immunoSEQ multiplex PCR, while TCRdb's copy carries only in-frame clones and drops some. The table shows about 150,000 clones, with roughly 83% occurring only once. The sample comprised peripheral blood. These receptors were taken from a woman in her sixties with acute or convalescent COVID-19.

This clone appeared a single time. The CDR3 spells CASSFRGGTEAFF. CDR3 nucleotides: TGTGCCAGCAGCTTCAGGGGTGGTACTGAAGCTTTCTTT. The rearrangement links TRBV5-5 to TRBJ1-1; the D gene is possibly TRBD1 (6 bases). CDR1 and CDR2 (germline): SGHKS, YYEKEE (reference sequence). The CDR3 has 13 residues. V was trimmed by 2 bases and J by 5 bases, leaving 10 bases between them.

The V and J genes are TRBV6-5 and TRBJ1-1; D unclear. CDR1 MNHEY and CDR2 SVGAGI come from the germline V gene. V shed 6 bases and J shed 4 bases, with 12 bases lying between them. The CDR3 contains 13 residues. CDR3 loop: CASRIMAGTEAFF. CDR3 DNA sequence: TGTGCCAGCAGGATCATGGCGGGCACTGAAGCTTTCTTT.

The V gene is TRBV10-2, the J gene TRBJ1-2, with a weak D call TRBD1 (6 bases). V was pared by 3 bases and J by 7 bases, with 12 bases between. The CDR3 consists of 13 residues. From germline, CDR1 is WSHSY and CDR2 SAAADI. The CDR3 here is CASSEGAGVGYTF. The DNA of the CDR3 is TGCGCCAGCAGTGAAGGGGCAGGGGTTGGCTACACCTTC.

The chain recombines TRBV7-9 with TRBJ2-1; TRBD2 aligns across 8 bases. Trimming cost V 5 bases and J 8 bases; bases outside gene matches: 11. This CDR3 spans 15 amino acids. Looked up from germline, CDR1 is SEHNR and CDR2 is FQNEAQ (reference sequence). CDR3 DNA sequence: TGTGCCAGCAGCCTTGCGGGGGGCAGGTTATATGAGCAGTTCTTC. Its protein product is CASSLAGGRLYEQFF.

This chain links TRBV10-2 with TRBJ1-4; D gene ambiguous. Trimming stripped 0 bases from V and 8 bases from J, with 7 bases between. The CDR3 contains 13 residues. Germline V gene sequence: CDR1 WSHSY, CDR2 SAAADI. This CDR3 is CASSESPGEKLFF. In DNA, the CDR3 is TGCGCCAGCAGTGAGTCCCCGGGAGAAAAACTGTTTTTT.

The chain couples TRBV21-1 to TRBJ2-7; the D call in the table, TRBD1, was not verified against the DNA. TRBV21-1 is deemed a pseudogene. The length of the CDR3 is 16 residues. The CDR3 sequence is CASSIARQGAVDEQYF. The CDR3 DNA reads TGTGCCAGCAGCATTGCCCGACAGGGGGCGGTGGACGAGCAGTACTTC.

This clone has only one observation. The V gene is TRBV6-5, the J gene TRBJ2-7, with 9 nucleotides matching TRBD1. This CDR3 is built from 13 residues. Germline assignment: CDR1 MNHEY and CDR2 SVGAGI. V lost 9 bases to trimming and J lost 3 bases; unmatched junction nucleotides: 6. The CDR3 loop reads CARPRDRVYEQYV. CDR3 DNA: TGTGCCAGGCCCCGGGACAGGGTCTACGAGCAGTACGTC.

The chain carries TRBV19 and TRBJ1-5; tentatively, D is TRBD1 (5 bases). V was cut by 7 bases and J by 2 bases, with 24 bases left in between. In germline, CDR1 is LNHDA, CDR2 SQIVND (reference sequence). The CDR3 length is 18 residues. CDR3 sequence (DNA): TGTGCCAGTAATCATCCGGGGGAGGGACGGCTGGGCAATCAGCCCCAGCATTTT. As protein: CASNHPGEGRLGNQPQHF. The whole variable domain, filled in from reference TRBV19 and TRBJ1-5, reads DGGITQSPKYLFRKEGQNVTLSCEQNLNHDAMYWYRQDPGQGLRLIYYSQIVNDFQKGDIAEGYSVSREKKESFPLTVTSAQKNPTAFYLCASNHPGEGRLGNQPQHFGDGTRLSIL.

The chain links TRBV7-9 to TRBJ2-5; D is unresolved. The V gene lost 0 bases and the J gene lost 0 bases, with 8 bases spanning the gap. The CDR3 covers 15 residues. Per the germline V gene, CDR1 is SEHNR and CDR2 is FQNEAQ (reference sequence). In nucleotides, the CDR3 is TGTGCCAGCAGCTTAGCCGGGTGGTACCAAGAGACCCAGTACTTC. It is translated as CASSLAGWYQETQYF.

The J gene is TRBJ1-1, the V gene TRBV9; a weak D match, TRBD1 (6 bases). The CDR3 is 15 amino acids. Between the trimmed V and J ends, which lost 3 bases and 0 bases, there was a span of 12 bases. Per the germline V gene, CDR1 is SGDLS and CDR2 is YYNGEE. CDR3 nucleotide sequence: TGTGCCAGCAGCGGAGGGGACATTATGAACACTGAAGCTTTCTTT. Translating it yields CASSGGDIMNTEAFF.

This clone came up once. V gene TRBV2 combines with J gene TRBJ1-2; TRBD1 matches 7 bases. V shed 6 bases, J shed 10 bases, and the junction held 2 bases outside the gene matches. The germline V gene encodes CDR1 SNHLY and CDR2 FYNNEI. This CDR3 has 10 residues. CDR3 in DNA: TGTGCCAGCAGAGACAGGGACTACACCTTC. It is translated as CASRDRDYTF.

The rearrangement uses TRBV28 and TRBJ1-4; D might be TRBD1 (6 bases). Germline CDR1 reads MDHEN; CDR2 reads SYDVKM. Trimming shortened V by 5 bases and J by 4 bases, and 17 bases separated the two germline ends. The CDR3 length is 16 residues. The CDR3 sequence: CASSPVPDSLNEKLFF. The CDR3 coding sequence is TGTGCCAGCAGTCCAGTCCCGGACAGCCTTAATGAAAAACTGTTTTTT.

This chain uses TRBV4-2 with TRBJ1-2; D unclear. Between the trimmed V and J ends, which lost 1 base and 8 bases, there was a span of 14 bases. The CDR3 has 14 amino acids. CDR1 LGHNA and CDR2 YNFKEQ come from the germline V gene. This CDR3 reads CASSQAIGRRGYTF. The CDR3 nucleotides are TGTGCCAGCAGCCAAGCCATTGGGAGGCGCGGCTACACCTTC.

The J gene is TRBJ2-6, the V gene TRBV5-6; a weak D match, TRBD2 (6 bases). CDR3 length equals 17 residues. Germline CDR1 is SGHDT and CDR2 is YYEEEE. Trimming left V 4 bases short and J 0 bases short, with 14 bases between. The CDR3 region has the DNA TGTGCCAGCAGCACCGCGGGACTGCTCTCTGGGGCCAACGTCCTGACTTTC. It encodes CASSTAGLLSGANVLTF.

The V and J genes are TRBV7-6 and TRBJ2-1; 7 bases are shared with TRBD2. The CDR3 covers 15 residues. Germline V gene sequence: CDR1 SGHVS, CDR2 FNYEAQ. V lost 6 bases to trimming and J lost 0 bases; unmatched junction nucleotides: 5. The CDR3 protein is CASSQRGDSYNEQFF. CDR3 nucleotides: TGTGCCAGCAGTCAACGGGGGGACTCCTACAATGAGCAGTTCTTC.

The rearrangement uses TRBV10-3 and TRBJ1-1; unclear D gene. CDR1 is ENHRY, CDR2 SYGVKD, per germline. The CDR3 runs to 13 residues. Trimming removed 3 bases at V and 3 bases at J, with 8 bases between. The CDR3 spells CAISDGEYTEAFF. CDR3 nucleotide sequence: TGTGCCATCAGTGACGGGGAGTACACTGAAGCTTTCTTT.

The CDR3 is CASSLSPYQRRGGVLSSTDTQYF. CDR3 DNA: TGTGCCAGCAGTTTATCGCCGTATCAGAGGAGGGGGGGCGTTCTCTCTAGCACAGATACGCAGTATTTT. The chain joins TRBV27 to TRBJ2-3, with TRBD2 as a possible D gene (7 bases). Per the germline V gene, CDR1 is MNHEY and CDR2 is SMNVEV (reference sequence). This CDR3 region has 23 residues. Trimming stripped 0 bases from V and 0 bases from J, with 31 bases between.

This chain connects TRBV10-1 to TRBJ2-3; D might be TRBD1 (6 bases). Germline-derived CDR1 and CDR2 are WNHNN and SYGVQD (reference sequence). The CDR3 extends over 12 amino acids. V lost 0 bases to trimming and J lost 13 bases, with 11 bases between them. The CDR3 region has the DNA TGCGCCAGCAGTGAGTCGAACAGGGTAAAGTATTTT. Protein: CASSESNRVKYF.

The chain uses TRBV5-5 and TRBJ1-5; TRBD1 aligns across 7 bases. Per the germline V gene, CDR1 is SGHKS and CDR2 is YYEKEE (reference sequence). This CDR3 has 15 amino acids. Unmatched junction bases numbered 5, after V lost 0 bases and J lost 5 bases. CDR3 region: CASSLDRDSYQPQHF. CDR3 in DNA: TGTGCCAGCAGCTTGGATAGGGACAGTTATCAGCCCCAGCATTTT.

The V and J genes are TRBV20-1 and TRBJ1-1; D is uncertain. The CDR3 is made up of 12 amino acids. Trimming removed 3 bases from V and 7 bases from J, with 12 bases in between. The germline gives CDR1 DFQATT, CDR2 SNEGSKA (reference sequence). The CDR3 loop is CSASSPPNEAFF. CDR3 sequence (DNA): TGCAGTGCTAGTTCCCCCCCAAATGAAGCTTTCTTT.

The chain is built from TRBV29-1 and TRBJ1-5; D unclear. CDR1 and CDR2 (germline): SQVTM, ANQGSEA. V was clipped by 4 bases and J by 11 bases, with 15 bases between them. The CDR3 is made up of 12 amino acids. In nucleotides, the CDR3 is TGCAGCGTTGCTATAGGGAGGGAGGCCCAGCATTTT. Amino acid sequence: CSVAIGREAQHF.

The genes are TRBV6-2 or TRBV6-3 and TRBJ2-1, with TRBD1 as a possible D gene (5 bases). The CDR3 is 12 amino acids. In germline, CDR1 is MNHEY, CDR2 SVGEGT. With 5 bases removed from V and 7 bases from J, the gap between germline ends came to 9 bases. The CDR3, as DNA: TGTGCCAGCAGTGCAGGGTTGAATGAGCAGTTCTTC. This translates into CASSAGLNEQFF.